Listed below are T cell receptor beta chains from one sample, sequenced in a study of T cell changes during pregnancy in multiple sclerosis. The assay was immunoSEQ multiplex PCR, and TCRdb's table has in-frame clones only and misses some. Here the sample spans fewer than 85,000 clones, 93% being singletons. The sample here was peripheral blood, taken in the second trimester of pregnancy. These receptors all come from a female donor with multiple sclerosis, enrolled in a pregnancy study. The CDR3 runs from the conserved cysteine through the conserved F or W. The D gene is left open where the match is weak. The size entry is marked missing in some rows and otherwise reads once, few, many or a size class.

CDR3 protein	CDR3 DNA	V gene	J gene	D gene	clone size
CASSDRGTDTQYF	TGTGCCAGCAGCGACAGGGGCACAGATACGCAGTATTTT	TRBV7-9	TRBJ2-3	TRBD1	.
CASSQTQNTEAFF	TGCGCCAGCAGCCAAACACAGAACACTGAAGCTTTCTTT	TRBV4-1	TRBJ1-1	.	.
CASSRSHTNTEAFF	TGTGCCAGCAGCCGTAGTCATACGAACACTGAAGCTTTCTTT	TRBV11-1	TRBJ1-1	.	.
CASSQDQPFAYEQFF	TGTGCCAGCAGCCAAGACCAACCCTTCGCGTATGAGCAGTTCTTC	TRBV14	TRBJ2-1	.	.
CAWAKNRNQPQHF	TGTGCCTGGGCGAAGAACAGAAATCAGCCCCAGCATTTT	TRBV30	TRBJ1-5	.	.
CASSYNTAGPNEQFF	TGTGCCAGCAGTTACAATACGGCGGGACCCAATGAGCAGTTCTTC	TRBV6-6	TRBJ2-1	.	.
CASSQDFGGAYEQYF	TGCGCCAGCAGCCAAGATTTTGGGGGGGCCTACGAGCAGTACTTC	TRBV4-1	TRBJ2-7	TRBD2	.
CASGLRRGNEKLFF	TGTGCTAGTGGTTTAAGAAGGGGGAATGAAAAACTGTTTTTT	TRBV12-5	TRBJ1-4	.	.
CAWSVHPGVTEAFF	TGTGCCTGGAGTGTACACCCCGGGGTTACTGAAGCTTTCTTT	TRBV30	TRBJ1-1	.	.
CASSLWAGAYNEQFF	TGTGCCAGCAGCCTCTGGGCGGGGGCCTACAATGAGCAGTTCTTC	TRBV14	TRBJ2-1	TRBD2	.
CASSIQGRRETQYF	TGTGCCAGTAGCATACAGGGGAGAAGGGAGACCCAGTACTTC	TRBV19	TRBJ2-5	TRBD1	.
CASSLGGSGDQETQYF	TGCGCCAGCAGCCTCGGGGGGTCGGGGGATCAAGAGACCCAGTACTTC	TRBV5-1	TRBJ2-5	TRBD2	.
CASGLGTGFAGELFF	TGTGCTAGTGGTTTGGGGACAGGCTTCGCCGGGGAGCTGTTTTTT	TRBV12-5	TRBJ2-2	TRBD1	.
CASSLPTGIREKLFF	TGTGCCAGCAGCCTCCCGACAGGAATTCGTGAAAAACTGTTTTTT	TRBV5-8	TRBJ1-4	.	.
CASSSYRGRHEQYF	TGTGCCAGCAGTTCCTACAGGGGGCGCCACGAGCAGTACTTC	TRBV27	TRBJ2-7	TRBD1	.
CASRRGQDYGYTF	TGTGCCAGCAGGAGGGGGCAGGACTATGGCTACACCTTC	TRBV6-5	TRBJ1-2	TRBD1	.
CASSEASGGINGYTF	TGTGCCAGCAGTGAAGCCTCAGGGGGAATAAATGGCTACACCTTC	TRBV2	TRBJ1-2	TRBD1	.
CASSRQGPYEQYF	TGTGCCAGCAGCCGACAGGGGCCCTACGAGCAGTACTTC	TRBV5-6	TRBJ2-7	TRBD1	.
CASSLTPSYEQYF	TGTGCCAGCAGCTTAACACCTTCCTACGAGCAGTACTTC	TRBV7-9	TRBJ2-7	.	.
CASKAGYEQYF	TGTGCCAGCAAGGCGGGCTACGAGCAGTACTTC	TRBV27	TRBJ2-7	.	.
CASSLSARGGTEAFF	TGCGCCAGCAGCCTAAGTGCGCGGGGAGGCACTGAAGCTTTCTTT	TRBV4-1	TRBJ1-1	.	.
CASMDKNYGYTF	TGTGCCAGCATGGACAAGAACTATGGCTACACCTTC	TRBV2	TRBJ1-2	.	.
CASTREAYEQYF	TGTGCCAGCACCCGGGAAGCCTACGAGCAGTACTTC	TRBV6-1	TRBJ2-7	.	.
CASFPTGREWYGYTF	TGTGCCAGCTTTCCCACCGGGAGAGAATGGTATGGCTACACCTTC	TRBV19	TRBJ1-2	.	.
CASRAQDSYGYTF	TGTGCCAGCAGGGCCCAGGACAGCTATGGCTACACCTTC	TRBV7-9	TRBJ1-2	.	.
CASSRTTNSETQYF	TGTGCCAGCAGTCGGACTACCAACTCGGAGACCCAGTACTTC	TRBV6-5	TRBJ2-5	.	.
CASSLTGLAGALYEQYF	TGTGCCAGCAGCTTAACGGGACTAGCGGGAGCTTTATACGAGCAGTACTTC	TRBV7-3	TRBJ2-7	TRBD2	.
CSARERTEIHF	TGCAGTGCTAGAGAGAGGACAGAAATCCACTTT	TRBV20-1	TRBJ1-6	.	few
CASSPGTSGYNEQFF	TGTGCCAGCAGTCCGGGGACTAGCGGTTACAATGAGCAGTTCTTC	TRBV6-5	TRBJ2-1	TRBD2	once
CASSFPSWGGGNTIYF	TGTGCCAGCAGCTTTCCATCGTGGGGAGGGGGAAACACCATATATTTT	TRBV9	TRBJ1-3	.	.
CASSKRDRQETQYF	TGTGCCAGTAGCAAGAGGGACAGGCAAGAGACCCAGTACTTC	TRBV19	TRBJ2-5	TRBD1	.
CSVRDRGLYEQYF	TGCAGCGTTCGGGACAGGGGGCTATACGAGCAGTACTTC	TRBV29-1	TRBJ2-7	TRBD1	.
CSVKIFNEQFF	TGCAGCGTTAAAATCTTCAATGAGCAGTTCTTC	TRBV29-1	TRBJ2-1	.	.
CASRSGLAVFTDTQYF	TGTGCCAGCAGATCGGGACTAGCGGTATTCACAGATACGCAGTATTTT	TRBV6-6	TRBJ2-3	TRBD2	once
CASSLYRQETQYF	TGTGCCAGCAGCTTGTACAGGCAAGAGACCCAGTACTTC	TRBV5-6	TRBJ2-5	.	.
CASSVGTGDNYGYTF	TGTGCCAGCAGCGTCGGGACAGGGGATAACTATGGCTACACCTTC	TRBV9	TRBJ1-2	TRBD1	.
CASRLTTRPGNEQFF	TGTGCCAGCAGGCTAACCACTAGGCCGGGCAATGAGCAGTTCTTC	TRBV27	TRBJ2-1	.	.
CASSSLAGGSTDTQYF	TGTGCCAGCAGCTCGCTAGCGGGGGGGAGCACAGATACGCAGTATTTT	TRBV7-3	TRBJ2-3	TRBD2	.
CASSLNRGSYEQYF	TGTGCCAGCAGCTTAAACAGGGGAAGCTACGAGCAGTACTTC	TRBV13	TRBJ2-7	TRBD1	.
CSAKGASGGSTDTQYF	TGCAGTGCGAAAGGGGCTAGCGGGGGCAGCACAGATACGCAGTATTTT	TRBV29-1	TRBJ2-3	TRBD2	.
CASSFGGDTQYF	TGTGCCAGCAGCTTCGGAGGGGATACGCAGTATTTT	TRBV7-8	TRBJ2-3	.	.
CASSRGVGTGELFF	TGTGCCAGCAGTCGCGGGGTTGGGACCGGGGAGCTGTTTTTT	TRBV7-2	TRBJ2-2	.	.
CASSVGGLAGGPGELFF	TGTGCCAGCAGCGTAGGCGGACTAGCGGGGGGGCCCGGGGAGCTGTTTTTT	TRBV9	TRBJ2-2	TRBD2	.
CASSLRLAGSTDTQYF	TGTGCCAGCAGCTTAAGGCTAGCGGGGAGCACAGATACGCAGTATTTT	TRBV7-9	TRBJ2-3	TRBD2	.
CAISDYSGNTIYF	TGTGCCATCAGTGATTACTCTGGAAACACCATATATTTT	TRBV10-3	TRBJ1-3	.	.
CASSVPRGPLAGAHAGELFF	TGTGCCAGCAGTGTCCCGAGGGGGCCACTAGCGGGGGCCCACGCCGGGGAGCTGTTTTTT	TRBV2	TRBJ2-2	TRBD2	.
CASGAPNTDTQYF	TGTGCCAGCGGAGCACCGAACACAGATACGCAGTATTTT	TRBV2	TRBJ2-3	.	once
CASSIAYEQYF	TGTGCCAGCAGTATCGCCTACGAGCAGTACTTC	TRBV28	TRBJ2-7	.	.
CASSVRPSPGSSNTGELFF	TGTGCCAGCAGCGTACGGCCCTCCCCAGGGTCTTCGAACACCGGGGAGCTGTTTTTT	TRBV9	TRBJ2-2	.	.
CASSPSNWNYGYTF	TGTGCCAGCTCACCGAGCAACTGGAACTATGGCTACACCTTC	TRBV18	TRBJ1-2	.	.
CASKQQTVNTEAFF	TGTGCCAGCAAACAGCAAACCGTCAACACTGAAGCTTTCTTT	TRBV6-6	TRBJ1-1	.	.
CASSRTGLNTEAFF	TGTGCCAGCAGCCGCACAGGGCTTAACACTGAAGCTTTCTTT	TRBV11-2	TRBJ1-1	.	.